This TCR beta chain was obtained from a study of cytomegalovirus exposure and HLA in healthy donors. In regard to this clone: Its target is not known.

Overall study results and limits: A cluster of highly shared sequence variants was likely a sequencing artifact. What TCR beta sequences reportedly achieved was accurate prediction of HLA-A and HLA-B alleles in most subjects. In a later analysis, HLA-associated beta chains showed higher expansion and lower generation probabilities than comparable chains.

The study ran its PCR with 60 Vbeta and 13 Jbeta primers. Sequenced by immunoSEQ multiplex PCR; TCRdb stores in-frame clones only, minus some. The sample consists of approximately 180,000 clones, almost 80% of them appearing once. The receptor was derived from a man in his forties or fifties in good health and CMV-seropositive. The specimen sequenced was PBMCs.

The CDR3 nucleotides are TGTGCCAGTATAAATCCGCCTAACGGTGGCTACACCTTC. Protein product: CASINPPNGGYTF. The chain recombines TRBV19 with TRBJ1-2; D not resolved. V gave up 7 bases and J gave up 7 bases, with 16 bases separating them. The CDR3 consists of 13 residues. Per germline, CDR1 LNHDA and CDR2 SQIVND (reference sequence).